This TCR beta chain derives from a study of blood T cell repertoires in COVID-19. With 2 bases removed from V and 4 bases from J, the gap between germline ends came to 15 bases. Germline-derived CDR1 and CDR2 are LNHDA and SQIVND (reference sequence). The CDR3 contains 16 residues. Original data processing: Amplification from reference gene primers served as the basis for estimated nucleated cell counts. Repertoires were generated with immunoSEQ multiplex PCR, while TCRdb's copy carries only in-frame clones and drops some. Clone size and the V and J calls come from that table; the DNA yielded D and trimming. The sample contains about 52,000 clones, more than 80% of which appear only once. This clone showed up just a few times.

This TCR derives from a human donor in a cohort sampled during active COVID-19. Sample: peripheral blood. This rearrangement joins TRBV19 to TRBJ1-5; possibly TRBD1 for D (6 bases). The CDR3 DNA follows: TGTGCCAGTAGTATATCCCATGGGGGCGCGAATCAGCCCCAGCATTTT. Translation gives CASSISHGGANQPQHF.